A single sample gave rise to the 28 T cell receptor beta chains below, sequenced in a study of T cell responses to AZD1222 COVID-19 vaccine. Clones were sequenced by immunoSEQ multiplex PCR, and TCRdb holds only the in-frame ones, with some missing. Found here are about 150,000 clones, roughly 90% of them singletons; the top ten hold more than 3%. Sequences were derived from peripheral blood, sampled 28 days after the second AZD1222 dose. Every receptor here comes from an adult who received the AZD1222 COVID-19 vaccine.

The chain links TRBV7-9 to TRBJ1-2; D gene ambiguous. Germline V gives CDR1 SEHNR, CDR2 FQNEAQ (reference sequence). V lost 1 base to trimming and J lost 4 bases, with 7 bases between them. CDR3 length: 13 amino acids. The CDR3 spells CASSLGQVYGYTF. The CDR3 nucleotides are TGTGCCAGCAGCTTAGGTCAGGTCTATGGCTACACCTTC. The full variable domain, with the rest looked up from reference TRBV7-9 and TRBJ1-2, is DTGVSQNPRHKITKRGQNVTFRCDPISEHNRLYWYRQTLGQGPEFLTYFQNEAQLEKSRLLSDRFSAERPKGSFSTLEIQRTEQGDSAMYLCASSLGQVYGYTFGSGTRLTVV.

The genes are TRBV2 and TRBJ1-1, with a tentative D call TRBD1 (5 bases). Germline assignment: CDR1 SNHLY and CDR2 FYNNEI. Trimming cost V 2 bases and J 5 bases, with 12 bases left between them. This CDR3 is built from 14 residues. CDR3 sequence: CASSETVQGTEAFF. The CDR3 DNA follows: TGTGCCAGCAGTGAAACAGTCCAGGGAACTGAAGCTTTCTTT.

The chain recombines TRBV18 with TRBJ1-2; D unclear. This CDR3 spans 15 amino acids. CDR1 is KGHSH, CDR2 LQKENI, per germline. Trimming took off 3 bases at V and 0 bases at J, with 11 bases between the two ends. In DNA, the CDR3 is TGTGCCAGCTCACCGGCGGGAGATCCTAACTATGGCTACACCTTC. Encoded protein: CASSPAGDPNYGYTF.

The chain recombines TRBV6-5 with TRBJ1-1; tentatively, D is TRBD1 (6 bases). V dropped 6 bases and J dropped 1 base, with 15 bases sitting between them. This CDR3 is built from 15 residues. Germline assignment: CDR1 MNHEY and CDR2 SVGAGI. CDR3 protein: CASRGSGDPNTEAFF. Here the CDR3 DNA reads TGTGCCAGCAGGGGGTCAGGGGACCCGAACACTGAAGCTTTCTTT.

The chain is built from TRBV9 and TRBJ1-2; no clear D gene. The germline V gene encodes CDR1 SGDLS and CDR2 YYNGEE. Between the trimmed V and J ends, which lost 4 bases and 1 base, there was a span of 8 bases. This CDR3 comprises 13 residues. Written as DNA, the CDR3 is TGTGCCAGCAGCCGAGATAATAACTATGGCTACACCTTC. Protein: CASSRDNNYGYTF.

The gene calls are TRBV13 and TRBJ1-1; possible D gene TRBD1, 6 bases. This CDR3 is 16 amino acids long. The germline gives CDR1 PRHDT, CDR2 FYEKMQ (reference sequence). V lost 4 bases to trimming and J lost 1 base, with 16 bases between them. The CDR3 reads CASSSYEGGRNTEAFF. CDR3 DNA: TGTGCCAGCAGCTCCTATGAGGGGGGAAGGAACACTGAAGCTTTCTTT.

CDR3 residues: CASSLARQRTEAFF. The CDR3 bases are TGTGCCAGCAGTTTAGCAAGGCAGAGGACTGAAGCTTTCTTT. The V and J genes are TRBV27 and TRBJ1-1; D is undetermined. This CDR3 comprises 14 residues. V lost 2 bases and J 5 bases, leaving 12 bases between the germline ends. From germline, CDR1 is MNHEY and CDR2 SMNVEV (reference sequence).

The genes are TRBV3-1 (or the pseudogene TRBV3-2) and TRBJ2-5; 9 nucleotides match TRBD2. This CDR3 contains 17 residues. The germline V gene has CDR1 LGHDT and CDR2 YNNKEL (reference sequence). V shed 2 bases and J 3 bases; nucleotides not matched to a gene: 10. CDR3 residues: CASSQPSGVAGEETQYF. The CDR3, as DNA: TGTGCCAGCAGCCAACCCTCTGGAGTAGCGGGGGAAGAGACCCAGTACTTC.

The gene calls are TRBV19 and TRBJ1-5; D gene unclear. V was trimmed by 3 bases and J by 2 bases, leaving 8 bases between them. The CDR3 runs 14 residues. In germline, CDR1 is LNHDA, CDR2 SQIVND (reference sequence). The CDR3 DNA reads TGTGCCAGTAGTATTCCTGGTGGCAATCAGCCCCAGCATTTT. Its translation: CASSIPGGNQPQHF.

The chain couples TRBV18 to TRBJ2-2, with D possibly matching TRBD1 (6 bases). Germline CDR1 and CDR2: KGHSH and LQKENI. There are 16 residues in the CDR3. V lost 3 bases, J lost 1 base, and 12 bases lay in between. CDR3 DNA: TGTGCCAGCTCACCCCAATCAGGGGAGAACACCGGGGAGCTGTTTTTT. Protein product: CASSPQSGENTGELFF.

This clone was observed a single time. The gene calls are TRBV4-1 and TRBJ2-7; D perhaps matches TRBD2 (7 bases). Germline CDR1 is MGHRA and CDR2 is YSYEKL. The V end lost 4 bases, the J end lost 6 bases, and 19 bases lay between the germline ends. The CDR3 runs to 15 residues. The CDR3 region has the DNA TGCGCCAGCAGCCCCCTTACAGGGAGGGCCGGCGAGCAGTACTTC. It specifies CASSPLTGRAGEQYF.

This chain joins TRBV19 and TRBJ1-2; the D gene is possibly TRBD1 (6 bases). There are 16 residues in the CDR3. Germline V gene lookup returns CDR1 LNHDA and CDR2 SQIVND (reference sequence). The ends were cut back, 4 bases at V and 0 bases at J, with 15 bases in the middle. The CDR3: CASSKERGGANYGYTF. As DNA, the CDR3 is TGTGCCAGTAGTAAAGAACGTGGGGGCGCTAACTATGGCTACACCTTC.

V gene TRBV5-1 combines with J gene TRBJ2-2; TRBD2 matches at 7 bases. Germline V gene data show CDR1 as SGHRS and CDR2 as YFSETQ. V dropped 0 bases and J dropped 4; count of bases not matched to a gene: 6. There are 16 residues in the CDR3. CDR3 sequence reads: CASSLDPGGSTGELFF. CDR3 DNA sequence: TGCGCCAGCAGCTTGGATCCGGGAGGTTCCACCGGGGAGCTGTTTTTT.

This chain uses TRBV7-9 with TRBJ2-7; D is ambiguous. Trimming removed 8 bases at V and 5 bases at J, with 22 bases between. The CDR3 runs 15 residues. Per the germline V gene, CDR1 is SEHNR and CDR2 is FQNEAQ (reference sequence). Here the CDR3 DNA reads TGTGCCAGCTCAGTCCTCCCGCAGAGTAGCCACGAGCAGTACTTC. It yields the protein CASSVLPQSSHEQYF. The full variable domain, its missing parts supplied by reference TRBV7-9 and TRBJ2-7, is DTGVSQNPRHKITKRGQNVTFRCDPISEHNRLYWYRQTLGQGPEFLTYFQNEAQLEKSRLLSDRFSAERPKGSFSTLEIQRTEQGDSAMYLCASSVLPQSSHEQYFGPGTRLTVT.

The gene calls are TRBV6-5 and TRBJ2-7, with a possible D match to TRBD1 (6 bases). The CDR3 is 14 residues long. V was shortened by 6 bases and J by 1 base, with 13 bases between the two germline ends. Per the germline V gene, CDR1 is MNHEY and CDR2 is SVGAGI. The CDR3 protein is CASRIGTRSYEQYF. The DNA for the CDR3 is TGTGCCAGCAGAATAGGGACAAGGTCCTACGAGCAGTACTTC.

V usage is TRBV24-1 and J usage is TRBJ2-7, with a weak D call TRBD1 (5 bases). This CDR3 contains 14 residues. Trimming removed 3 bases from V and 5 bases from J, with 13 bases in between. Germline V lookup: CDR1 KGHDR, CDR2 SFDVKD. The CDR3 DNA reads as TGTGCCACCAGTGATGGGGCCGGTGGGGACGAGCAGTACTTC. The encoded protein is CATSDGAGGDEQYF.

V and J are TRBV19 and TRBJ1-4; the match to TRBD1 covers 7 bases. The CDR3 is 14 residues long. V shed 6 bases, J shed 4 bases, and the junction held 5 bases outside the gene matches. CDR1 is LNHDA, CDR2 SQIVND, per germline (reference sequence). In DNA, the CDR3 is TGTGCCAGTAGATCCGGGACAGTTAATGAAAAACTGTTTTTT. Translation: CASRSGTVNEKLFF.

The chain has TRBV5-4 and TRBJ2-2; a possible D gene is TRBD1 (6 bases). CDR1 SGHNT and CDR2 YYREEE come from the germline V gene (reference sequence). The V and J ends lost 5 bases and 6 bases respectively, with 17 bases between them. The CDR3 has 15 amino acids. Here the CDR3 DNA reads TGTGCCAGCAGTCCGCCCGGTCAGGGGTCCGGGGAGCTGTTTTTT. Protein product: CASSPPGQGSGELFF.

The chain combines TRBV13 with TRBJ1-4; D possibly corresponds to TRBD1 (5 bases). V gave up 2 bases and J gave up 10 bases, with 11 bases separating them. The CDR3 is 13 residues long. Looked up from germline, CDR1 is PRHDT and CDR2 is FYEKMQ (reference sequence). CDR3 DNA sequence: TGTGCCAGCAGCTTAAATGACGGGACAAAACTGTTTTTT. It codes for CASSLNDGTKLFF. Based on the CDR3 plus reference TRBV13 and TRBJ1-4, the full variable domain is AAGVIQSPRHLIKEKRETATLKCYPIPRHDTVYWYQQGPGQDPQFLISFYEKMQSDKGSIPDRFSAQQFSDYHSELNMSSLELGDSALYFCASSLNDGTKLFFGSGTQLSVL.

CDR3 nucleotide sequence: TGTGCCAGCAGTATAATGTGGAGCAACACTGAAGCTTTCTTT. Its protein is CASSIMWSNTEAFF. This sequence joins TRBV5-5 and TRBJ1-1, with no clear D. The V end was cut by 5 bases, the J end by 2 bases, with 13 bases between. Looked up from germline, CDR1 is SGHKS and CDR2 is YYEKEE (reference sequence). CDR3 length: 14 residues.

The CDR3 DNA sequence: TGTGCCAGCCTGGGACAGGGGCTGGCTGAAGCTTTCTTT. This codes for CASLGQGLAEAFF. This chain joins TRBV6-5 and TRBJ1-1; 10 nucleotides align to TRBD1. Germline CDR1 MNHEY, CDR2 SVGAGI. The ends lost 8 bases at V and 6 bases at J; junction bases unmatched: 6. CDR3 length: 13 residues.

As DNA, the CDR3 is TGTGCCTGGAGTTTTGGGGACACTAACACAGATACGCAGTATTTT. This sequence encodes CAWSFGDTNTDTQYF. The chain has TRBV30 and TRBJ2-3; the D gene is possibly TRBD1 (6 bases). Germline CDR1 is GTSNPN and CDR2 is SVGIG (reference sequence). V gave up 2 bases and J gave up 2 bases, with 14 bases separating them. This CDR3 is built from 15 residues.

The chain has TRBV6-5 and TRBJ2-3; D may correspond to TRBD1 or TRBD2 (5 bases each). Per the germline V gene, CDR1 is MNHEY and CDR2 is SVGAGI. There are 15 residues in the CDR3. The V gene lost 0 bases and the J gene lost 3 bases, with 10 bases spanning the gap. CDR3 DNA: TGTGCCAGCAGTTACTCTGGGACCACAACAGATACGCAGTATTTT. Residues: CASSYSGTTTDTQYF.

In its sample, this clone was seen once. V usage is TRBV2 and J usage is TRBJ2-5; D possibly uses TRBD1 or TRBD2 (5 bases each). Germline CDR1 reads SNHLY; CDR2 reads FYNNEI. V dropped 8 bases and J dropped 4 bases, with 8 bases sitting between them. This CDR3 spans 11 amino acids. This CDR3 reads CASLGGETQYF. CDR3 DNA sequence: TGTGCCAGCCTTGGGGGAGAGACCCAGTACTTC.

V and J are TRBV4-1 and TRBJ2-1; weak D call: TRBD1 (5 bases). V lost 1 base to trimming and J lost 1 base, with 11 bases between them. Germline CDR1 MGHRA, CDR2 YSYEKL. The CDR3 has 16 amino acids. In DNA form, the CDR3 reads TGCGCCAGCAGCCAAGTACTTCAGGGTTCCTACAATGAGCAGTTCTTC. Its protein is CASSQVLQGSYNEQFF.

The CDR3 here is CASSLDEIPGNTIYF. The CDR3 DNA reads TGTGCCAGCAGCTTGGACGAAATCCCCGGGAACACCATATATTTT. V and J are TRBV5-5 and TRBJ1-3; D not resolved. The CDR3 covers 15 residues. Trimming removed 0 bases at V and 7 bases at J, with 14 bases between. Germline CDR1 and CDR2: SGHKS and YYEKEE (reference sequence).

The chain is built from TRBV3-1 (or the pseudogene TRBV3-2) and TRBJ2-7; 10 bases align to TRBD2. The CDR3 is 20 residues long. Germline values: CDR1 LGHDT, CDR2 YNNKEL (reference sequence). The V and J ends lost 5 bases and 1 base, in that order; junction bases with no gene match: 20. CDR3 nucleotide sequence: TGTGCCAGCAGCTCGGAGCGGGAGGGCCTTATGGCCCACCCTTCCTACGAGCAGTACTTC. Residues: CASSSEREGLMAHPSYEQYF.

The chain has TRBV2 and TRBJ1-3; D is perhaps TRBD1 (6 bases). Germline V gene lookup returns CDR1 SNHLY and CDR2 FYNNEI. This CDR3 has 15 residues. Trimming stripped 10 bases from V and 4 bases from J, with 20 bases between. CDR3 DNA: TGTGCCACTCGGAGGGGGGACCAAGGGGGAAACACCATATATTTT. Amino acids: CATRRGDQGGNTIYF. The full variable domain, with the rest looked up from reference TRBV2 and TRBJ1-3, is EPEVTQTPSHQVTQMGQEVILRCVPISNHLYFYWYRQILGQKVEFLVSFYNNEISEKSEIFDDQFSVERPDGSNFTLKIRSTKLEDSAMYFCATRRGDQGGNTIYFGEGSWLTVV.